This TCR beta chain was captured in a study of blood T cell repertoires in COVID-19. Only in-frame clones appear in the TCRdb table, and some are missing; sequencing was by immunoSEQ multiplex PCR. Seen here are some 170,000 clones, around 83% observed once, and the top ten hold nearly 15%. This clone has just one count. What the recovered Cohort 3 donors had was two negative PCRs, clearance, or symptom resolution. The CDR3 is 13 amino acids. CDR1 and CDR2 from the germline V gene are MNHEY and SVGAGI. With 6 bases clipped from V and 9 bases from J, the junction kept 7 bases outside the gene matches. V is TRBV6-5 and J is TRBJ1-5; 8 bases agree with TRBD1. The receptor was isolated from a man aged 50 or older who had recovered from COVID-19. Sequencing was performed on PBMCs or T cells enriched from blood (not recorded which). The CDR3 is CASRTGVAWPQHF. DNA for the CDR3: TGTGCCAGCAGGACAGGGGTCGCTTGGCCCCAGCATTTT.